This T cell receptor beta chain emerged from a study of blood T cell repertoires in COVID-19 (dated by TCRdb to 2018 to 2020). With regard to the full study: Samples from collaborators originated in the United States, Italy and Spain and spanned both the acute and convalescent phases of COVID-19. Samples came from the ongoing ImmuneRACE study (first 160 participants) plus 1,254 subjects from 6 global collaborators. Where available, HLA class I and class II types were taken from metadata supplied by the sample provider and were not determined by assay-based typing. Deeply sampled blood TCRbeta repertoires from subjects exposed to, actively infected with, or recovered from COVID-19 were included in the dataset. Sample metadata almost always included a de-identified subject ID, COVID-19 status, age in years and sex. The material from the prospective study consisted of cDNA or gDNA derived from T cells, B-cell-depleted T cells, or PBMCs. The repertoires were released in a freely available public database intended as a resource for research on the immune response to SARS-CoV-2.

In Seattle, one collaborating source enrolled patients while the infection was active and tracked those patients longitudinally over the course of disease. The collaborating institutions used their own protocols to collect whole blood in K2EDTA tubes. For TCRbeta analysis, collaborators shipped samples as frozen whole blood, isolated PBMCs, or DNA extracted from either of those sample types. V is reduced by 4 bases and J by 1 base, leaving a spacing of 8 bases between them. CDR3 length: 13 amino acids, cysteine to phenylalanine. Just CDR3 DNA is preserved here, 39 bases in frame from base 1. The germline V gene encodes CDR1 SGHRS and CDR2 YFSETQ. TCRbeta CDR3 regions were amplified from genomic DNA by means of the immunoSEQ Assay, a bias-controlled multiplex PCR. The authors processed their data as follows. The number of nucleated cells in each sample was estimated by amplification of reference gene primers within the assay. Sequence reads were collapsed and filtered to measure the absolute abundance of every unique TCRbeta CDR3 rearrangement. For each sample, productive Simpson clonality was calculated as the square root of Simpson's diversity index across productive rearrangements. The clones in this table, taken by TCRdb from immuneACCESS, are in-frame only. Not every clone is retained; where verified, under half of the shortfall comes from an unresolved V gene, and the cause of the rest is unknown. Clone size and the V and J calls come from that table; the DNA yielded D and trimming. Counted in this sample were tens of thousands of clones; approximately 88% of them appeared once. Roughly 3.7% of the sample is in the top ten clones.

Details on this clone: The antigen it recognizes is unknown. There are no base qualities to consult, and no much larger clone falls within one base.

The study at large found these results: Clinical and demographic metadata were provided uncurated, with the amount varying by source and participant.

The chain is made from TRBV5-1 and TRBJ1-1; the best D guess is TRBD1, with 5 bases matching. This sequence was found in a man in his forties or fifties with COVID-19, enrolled during active disease. Sequences were obtained from peripheral blood. The bases are TGCGCCAGCAGCGGGGGGTCGAACACTGAAGCTTTCTTT. Its protein product is CASSGGSNTEAFF.